These 23 T cell receptor beta chains were all obtained from the same sample, sequenced in a study of blood T cell repertoires in COVID-19. Assay used: immunoSEQ multiplex PCR; TCRdb lists only in-frame clones, some missing. The data contain around 200,000 clones, more than 70% of them seen just once; the ten biggest clones take up approximately 7.4%. Sequencing input: PBMCs or T cells enriched from blood (not recorded which). The receptors were sampled from a woman aged 40 to 55 with acute COVID-19.

The genes are TRBV9 and TRBJ1-6; a weak D match, TRBD1 (6 bases). Germline assignment: CDR1 SGDLS and CDR2 YYNGEE. V was pared by 5 bases and J by 7 bases, with 19 bases between. CDR3 length: 16 residues. CDR3 in amino acids: CASSPGGGLQNSPLHF. CDR3 bases: TGTGCCAGCAGTCCCGGGGGGGGCCTTCAAAATTCACCCCTCCACTTT. Filled out from reference TRBV9 and TRBJ1-6, the complete variable domain reads DSGVTQTPKHLITATGQRVTLRCSPRSGDLSVYWYQQSLDQGLQFLIQYYNGEERAKGNILERFSAQQFPDLHSELNLSSLELGDSALYFCASSPGGGLQNSPLHFGNGTRLTVT.

The J gene is TRBJ2-3, the V gene TRBV5-6; 7 nucleotides align to TRBD2. V shed 0 bases, J shed 4 bases, and the junction held 5 bases outside the gene matches. Germline V CDR1 and CDR2: SGHDT, YYEEEE. The CDR3 contains 15 residues. The CDR3 sequence is CASSLDSGTADTQYF. As DNA, the CDR3 is TGTGCCAGCAGCTTGGACAGCGGGACGGCAGATACGCAGTATTTT.

For the CDR3, the DNA is TGTGCCAGCAGCTTAAACAGGGGGGTGAACACCATATATTTT. Its protein is CASSLNRGVNTIYF. The chain carries TRBV7-8 and TRBJ1-3, with 8 bases aligning to TRBD1. Trimming took 2 bases from V and 7 from J; bases not matched to a gene: 4. The CDR3 has 14 residues. Germline CDR1 is SGHVS and CDR2 is FQNEAQ.

This sequence joins TRBV19 and TRBJ1-1; D is unclear. CDR3 length equals 15 residues. V was pared by 4 bases and J by 4 bases, with 16 bases between. Germline values: CDR1 LNHDA, CDR2 SQIVND (reference sequence). The CDR3 DNA is TGTGCCAGTAGTACATCGGGAGCGGGAGGCACTGAAGCTTTCTTT. It is translated as CASSTSGAGGTEAFF.

J is TRBJ1-1 and V is TRBV28, with 8 bases fitting TRBD1. The CDR3 has 14 residues. The J segment lost 6 bases and the V segment lost 7 bases, leaving 10 bases of the junction unmatched. Germline V gene data show CDR1 as MDHEN and CDR2 as SYDVKM. CDR3 amino acids: CASILRGRWAEAFF. In nucleotides, the CDR3 is TGTGCCAGCATCCTCAGGGGGCGCTGGGCTGAAGCTTTCTTT.

The genes are TRBV14 and TRBJ2-3; 8 nucleotides line up with TRBD1. The CDR3 has 13 residues. Germline CDR1 and CDR2: SGHDN and FVKESK. V gave up 7 bases and J gave up 13 bases; unmatched junction bases: 13. The CDR3, as DNA: TGTGCCAGCACCACCAAGCTTCAGGGGGCGAAGTATTTT. As protein: CASTTKLQGAKYF.

The J gene is TRBJ2-2, the V gene TRBV30, with 8 bases identical to TRBD2. Trimming took 2 bases from V and 4 from J; bases not matched to a gene: 12. CDR3 size: 17 residues. The germline CDR1 and CDR2 sequences are GTSNPN and SVGIG (reference sequence). CDR3 bases: TGTGCCTGGAGTCCAAGGTTCGGAACTAGCGGCACCGGGGAGCTGTTTTTT. Amino acid sequence: CAWSPRFGTSGTGELFF.

The rearrangement links TRBV29-1 to TRBJ1-1; possibly TRBD1 for D (5 bases). Germline-derived CDR1 and CDR2 are SQVTM and ANQGSEA. This CDR3 spans 12 amino acids. Trimming removed 6 bases from V and 3 bases from J, with 11 bases in between. DNA of the CDR3: TGCAGCGTGGGGCGGGGGGACACTGAAGCTTTCTTT. Protein product: CSVGRGDTEAFF.

This sequence joins TRBV30 and TRBJ1-4; D ambiguous. Germline CDR1 and CDR2: GTSNPN and SVGIG (reference sequence). The CDR3 is 13 residues long. V lost 1 base, J lost 7 bases, and 10 bases lay in between. The CDR3 sequence is CAWSARRLEKLFF. The CDR3 region has the DNA TGTGCCTGGAGTGCTAGACGGCTTGAAAAACTGTTTTTT.

The chain has TRBV19 and TRBJ2-1, with 9 bases fitting TRBD2. The trim removed 6 bases at V and 1 base at J, leaving 4 bases unmatched. The CDR3 is made up of 15 amino acids. Germline lookup yields CDR1 LNHDA and CDR2 SQIVND (reference sequence). This chain's CDR3 is CASRGGGASYNEQFF. The CDR3 bases are TGTGCCAGTAGAGGCGGGGGGGCTTCCTACAATGAGCAGTTCTTC.

The rearrangement uses TRBV20-1 and TRBJ1-5, with D unclear. V was trimmed by 3 bases and J by 11 bases, leaving 11 bases between them. The CDR3 spans 11 residues. Germline CDR1 is DFQATT and CDR2 is SNEGSKA (reference sequence). In nucleotides, the CDR3 is TGCAGTGCTAGCGGGGTCGGGGCCCAGCATTTT. Residues: CSASGVGAQHF.

This clone was seen more than once but under ten times. V usage is TRBV27 and J usage is TRBJ1-5; a possible D gene is TRBD1 (5 bases). Trimming took off 3 bases at V and 5 bases at J, with 8 bases between the two ends. The CDR3 sequence is 13 residues long. Germline V lookup: CDR1 MNHEY, CDR2 SMNVEV (reference sequence). CDR3 protein: CASSFQGYQPQHF. The CDR3, as DNA: TGTGCCAGCAGTTTCCAGGGCTATCAGCCCCAGCATTTT.

This clone was found once. The chain carries TRBV28 and TRBJ1-2; no reliable D call. Trimming shortened V by 6 bases and J by 5 bases, and 13 bases separated the two germline ends. CDR3 length: 13 amino acids. Germline CDR1 MDHEN, CDR2 SYDVKM. DNA for the CDR3: TGTGCCAGCAGGCCACCAGGTTCTTATGGCTACACCTTC. Translated, it gives CASRPPGSYGYTF.

This clone showed up just once. The rearrangement links TRBV7-8 to TRBJ1-4; 9 bases agree with TRBD1. The V gene end was trimmed by 2 bases and the J gene end by 6 bases; junction bases not matched to a gene: 4. CDR1 is SGHVS and CDR2 is FQNEAQ in the germline V gene. The CDR3 has 15 residues. The CDR3, as DNA: TGTGCCAGCAGCTTAAGGGACAGGGATCATGAAAAACTGTTTTTT. Translation: CASSLRDRDHEKLFF. Using reference TRBV7-8 and TRBJ1-4 for the parts outside the CDR3, the full variable domain is GAGVSQSPRYKVAKRGQDVALRCDPISGHVSLFWYQQALGQGPEFLTYFQNEAQLDKSGLPSDRFFAERPEGSVSTLKIQRTQQEDSAVYLCASSLRDRDHEKLFFGSGTQLSVL.

In this sample, this clone turned up a few times. As DNA, the CDR3 is TGTGCCAGCAGTGACCCGGGACAGATCTCCTACAATGAGCAGTTCTTC. Residues: CASSDPGQISYNEQFF. This chain joins TRBV6-1 and TRBJ2-1, with TRBD1 matching 7 bases. CDR1 is MNHNS, CDR2 SASEGT, per germline. V lost 3 bases and J lost 0; bases outside the gene matches: 5. CDR3 length: 16 residues.

The rearrangement links TRBV9 to TRBJ2-3, with 10 bases matching TRBD2. The J segment lost 0 bases and the V segment lost 0 bases, leaving 4 bases of the junction unmatched. This CDR3 is built from 17 residues. CDR1 is SGDLS, CDR2 YYNGEE, per germline. This CDR3 reads CASSVGLAGASTDTQYF. DNA of the CDR3: TGTGCCAGCAGCGTAGGGCTAGCGGGGGCAAGCACAGATACGCAGTATTTT.

This clone was observed a single time. This rearrangement joins TRBV18 to TRBJ2-3, with D perhaps TRBD2 (6 bases). V was trimmed by 4 bases and J by 3 bases, leaving 11 bases between them. In germline, CDR1 is KGHSH, CDR2 LQKENI. This CDR3 contains 14 residues. The CDR3 reads CASSHPGGTDTQYF. CDR3 in DNA: TGTGCCAGCTCACACCCCGGAGGGACAGATACGCAGTATTTT.

V gene TRBV24-1 combines with J gene TRBJ2-3; 8 bases agree with TRBD2. This CDR3 spans 14 amino acids. Germline CDR1 and CDR2: KGHDR and SFDVKD. Trimming took 6 bases from V and 2 from J; bases not matched to a gene: 3. The DNA for the CDR3 is TGTGCCACCAGTCTGCGGGGGGCCACAGATACGCAGTATTTT. Amino acids: CATSLRGATDTQYF.

This chain uses TRBV27 with TRBJ2-7; D not resolved. Trimming cost V 5 bases and J 0 bases, with 8 bases left between them. The CDR3 extends over 13 amino acids. Germline assignment: CDR1 MNHEY and CDR2 SMNVEV (reference sequence). The CDR3 region is CASSAVGSYEQYF. In nucleotides, the CDR3 is TGTGCCAGCAGTGCCGTCGGCTCCTACGAGCAGTACTTC.

The chain couples TRBV20-1 to TRBJ2-7, with 8 bases lining up with TRBD1. This CDR3 is built from 13 residues. V gave up 3 bases and J gave up 7 bases; unmatched junction bases: 8. Per the germline V gene, CDR1 is DFQATT and CDR2 is SNEGSKA (reference sequence). CDR3: CSASLDRAKEQYF. The CDR3 DNA sequence: TGCAGTGCTAGTTTGGACAGGGCTAAGGAGCAGTACTTC.

This chain joins TRBV5-1 and TRBJ2-1, with 7 bases that match TRBD2. Germline V lookup: CDR1 SGHRS, CDR2 YFSETQ. The CDR3 runs 15 residues. V was pared by 2 bases and J by 5 bases, with 7 bases of the junction left unmatched. This CDR3 is CASSLGVSGDNEQFF. As DNA, the CDR3 is TGCGCCAGCAGCTTAGGTGTGAGCGGGGACAATGAGCAGTTCTTC.

The V gene is TRBV5-1, the J gene TRBJ2-2, with a weak D call TRBD2 (6 bases). From germline, CDR1 is SGHRS and CDR2 YFSETQ. The germline V and J ends were trimmed by 4 bases and 4 bases, with 17 bases remaining between them. The CDR3 loop spans 16 amino acids. The CDR3: CASSVGTSGPTGELFF. The CDR3 DNA reads as TGCGCCAGCAGCGTCGGTACCAGCGGGCCCACCGGGGAGCTGTTTTTT.

The rearrangement uses TRBV28 and TRBJ1-5; D uncertain. This CDR3 spans 15 amino acids. Germline CDR1 reads MDHEN; CDR2 reads SYDVKM. V was trimmed by 6 bases and J by 0 bases, leaving 12 bases between them. The CDR3 nucleotides read TGTGCCAGCAGGCCAACAGAGAATAGCAATCAGCCCCAGCATTTT. It codes for CASRPTENSNQPQHF.